The following is a T cell receptor beta chain sequence with its context. CDR1 is SGHVS, CDR2 FNYEAQ, per germline. V shed 2 bases and J 7 bases; nucleotides not matched to a gene: 9. The CDR3 has 15 amino acids. Profiling relied on immunoSEQ multiplex PCR, and the TCRdb table lists in-frame clones only, not all of them. The sample yields about 18,000 clones, 85% to 90% seen once. This sample was taken from a study of T cell changes during pregnancy in multiple sclerosis. This clonotype was obtained from a female donor with multiple sclerosis, enrolled in a pregnancy study. The sample in question was CD8+ T cells from peripheral blood mononuclear cells, obtained after pregnancy. The rearrangement links TRBV7-6 to TRBJ2-7; 9 bases are shared with TRBD2. The CDR3 loop is CASSLQAGGSREQYF. CDR3 sequence (DNA): TGTGCCAGCAGCTTACAAGCGGGGGGCTCTCGGGAGCAGTACTTC.